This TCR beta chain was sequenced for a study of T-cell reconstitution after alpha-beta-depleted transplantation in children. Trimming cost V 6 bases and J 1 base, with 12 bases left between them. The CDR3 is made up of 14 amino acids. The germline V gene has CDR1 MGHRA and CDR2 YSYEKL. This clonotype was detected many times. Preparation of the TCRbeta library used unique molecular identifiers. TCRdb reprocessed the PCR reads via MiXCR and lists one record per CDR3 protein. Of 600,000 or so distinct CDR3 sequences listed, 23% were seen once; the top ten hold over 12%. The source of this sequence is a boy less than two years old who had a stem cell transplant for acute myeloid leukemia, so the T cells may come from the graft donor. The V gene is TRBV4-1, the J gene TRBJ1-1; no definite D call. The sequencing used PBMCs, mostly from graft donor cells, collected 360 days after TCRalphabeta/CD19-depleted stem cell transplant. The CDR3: CASRRTGSNTEAFF. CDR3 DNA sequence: TGCGCCAGCAGACGGACGGGTTCGAACACTGAAGCTTTCTTT.